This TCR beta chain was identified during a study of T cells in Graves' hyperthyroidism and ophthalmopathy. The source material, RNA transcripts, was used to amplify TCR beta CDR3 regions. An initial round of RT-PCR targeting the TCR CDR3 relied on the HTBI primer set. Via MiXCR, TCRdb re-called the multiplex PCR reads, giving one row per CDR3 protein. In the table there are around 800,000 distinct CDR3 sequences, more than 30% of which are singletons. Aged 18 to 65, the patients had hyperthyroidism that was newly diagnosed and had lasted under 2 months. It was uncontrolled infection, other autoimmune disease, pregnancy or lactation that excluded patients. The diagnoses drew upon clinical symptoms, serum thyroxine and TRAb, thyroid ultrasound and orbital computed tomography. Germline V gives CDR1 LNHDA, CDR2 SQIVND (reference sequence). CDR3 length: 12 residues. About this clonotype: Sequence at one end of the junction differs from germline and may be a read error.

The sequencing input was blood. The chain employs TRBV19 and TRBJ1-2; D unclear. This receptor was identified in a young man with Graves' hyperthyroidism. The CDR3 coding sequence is TGTGCCAGTAGTGAGGTTGGGGAGCGGGTCACTTTC. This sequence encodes CASSEVGERVTF.